Listed below are T cell receptor beta chains from one sample, sequenced in a study of shared clonotypes between healthy human individuals. The assay was immunoSEQ multiplex PCR, and TCRdb's table has in-frame clones only and misses some. There are over 750,000 clones in the sample; 96% occur only once, and under 0.3% lies in the top ten. Sequences were obtained from naive CD8+ T cells sorted from blood. The source is a man aged 30 to 39 in good health. Both conserved end residues are part of each CDR3.

v_call	j_call	cdr3_aa
TRBV10-3	TRBJ1-2	CAISGGGGDGYTF
TRBV2	TRBJ2-7	CASSGLAGGLEQYF
TRBV29-1	TRBJ2-7	CSAFSGSSYEQYF
TRBV9	TRBJ1-2	CASSGSYGYTF
TRBV13	TRBJ2-7	CASSLDSGAHRRQYF
TRBV7-9	TRBJ1-3	CASSLGTGNTIYF
TRBV6-5	TRBJ2-5	CASTDGGGGETQYF
TRBV28	TRBJ2-1	CASSLRGLAGYNEQFF
TRBV27	TRBJ1-5	CASSQDAYSNQPQHF
TRBV18	TRBJ2-3	CASSPPWGAEITDTQYF
TRBV7-9	TRBJ2-3	CASSPRVAGEADTQYF
TRBV7-9	TRBJ2-1	CASSFRDRANNEQFF
TRBV19	TRBJ2-7	CASSIRGDEQYF
TRBV4-2	TRBJ1-2	CASSQDTSGIGYGYTF
TRBV9	TRBJ2-1	CASSVEGIDSNEQFF
TRBV4-1	TRBJ2-7	CASSQVVGSYEQYF
TRBV29-1	TRBJ1-2	CSVERGDLSYGYTF
TRBV5-4	TRBJ2-3	CASSLVQDSTDTQYF
TRBV27	TRBJ2-1	CASRLTRQGLQFF
TRBV5-5	TRBJ2-1	CASTIAPGNEQFF
TRBV27	TRBJ2-3	CASSLSGQFTDTQYF
TRBV28	TRBJ2-1	CASSFSDHNEQFF
TRBV29-1	TRBJ2-2	CSATGTANTGELFF
TRBV4-1	TRBJ1-1	CASSPNPGRPNTEAFF
TRBV28	TRBJ2-3	CASSHRGTDTQYF
TRBV5-4	TRBJ2-7	CASSLTGLRYEQYF
TRBV9	TRBJ2-5	CASSVAGGLETQYF
TRBV7-6	TRBJ2-5	CASSRKVASGAQETQYF
TRBV5-4	TRBJ2-7	CASSPLGQGVEQYF
TRBV27	TRBJ2-7	CASGPGRPFYEQYF
TRBV25-1	TRBJ1-1	CASSELRESVTEAFF
TRBV28	TRBJ1-1	CASSFQGVMNTEAFF
TRBV9	TRBJ2-1	CASSVTGIGNEQFF
TRBV13	TRBJ2-2	CASSLRTGGTGELFF
TRBV2	TRBJ2-7	CASSEQGLSYYEQYF
TRBV29-1	TRBJ2-7	CSVERVRDSFYEQYF
TRBV2	TRBJ2-7	CASLQTGPYEQYF
TRBV5-6	TRBJ2-7	CASSRTGEQYF
TRBV15	TRBJ2-3	CATSRDRLAGGTDTQYF
TRBV7-3	TRBJ2-7	CASSSGTTYEQYF
TRBV4-3	TRBJ2-3	CASSGTGGLVTSRTDTQYF
TRBV28	TRBJ2-1	CASSSPRLAGDLPYYNEQFF
TRBV6-6	TRBJ2-5	CASRSRVGETQYF
TRBV18	TRBJ2-7	CASSPDSQGGLEQYF
TRBV9	TRBJ2-2	CASSIGSGVHTGELFF
TRBV11-2	TRBJ1-2	CASSLSSYGYTF